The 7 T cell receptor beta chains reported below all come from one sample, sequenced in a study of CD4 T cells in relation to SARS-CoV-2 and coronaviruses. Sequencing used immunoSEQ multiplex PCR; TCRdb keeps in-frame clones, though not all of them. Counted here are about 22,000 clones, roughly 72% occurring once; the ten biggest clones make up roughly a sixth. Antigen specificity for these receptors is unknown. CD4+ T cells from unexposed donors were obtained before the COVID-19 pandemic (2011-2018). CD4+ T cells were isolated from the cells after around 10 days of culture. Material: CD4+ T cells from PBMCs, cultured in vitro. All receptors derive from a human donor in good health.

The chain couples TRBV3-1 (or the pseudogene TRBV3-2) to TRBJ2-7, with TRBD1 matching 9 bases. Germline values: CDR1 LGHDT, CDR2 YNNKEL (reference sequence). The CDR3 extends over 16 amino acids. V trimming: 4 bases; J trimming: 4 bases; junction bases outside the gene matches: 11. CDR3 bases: TGTGCCAGCAGCCGTACTCCGGGACAGGGTGGTTACGAGCAGTACTTC. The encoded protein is CASSRTPGQGGYEQYF.

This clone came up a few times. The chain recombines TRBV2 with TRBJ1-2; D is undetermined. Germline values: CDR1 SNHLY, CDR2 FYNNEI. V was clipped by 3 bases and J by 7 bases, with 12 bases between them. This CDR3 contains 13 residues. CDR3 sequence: CASSDGVWSGYTF. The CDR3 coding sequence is TGTGCCAGCAGTGACGGGGTGTGGAGTGGCTACACCTTC.

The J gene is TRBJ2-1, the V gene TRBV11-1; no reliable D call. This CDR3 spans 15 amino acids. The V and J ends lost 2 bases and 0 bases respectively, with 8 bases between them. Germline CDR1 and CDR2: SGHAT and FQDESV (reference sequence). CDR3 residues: CASSLRRSSYNEQFF. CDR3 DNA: TGTGCCAGCAGCTTAAGAAGGAGCTCCTACAATGAGCAGTTCTTC.

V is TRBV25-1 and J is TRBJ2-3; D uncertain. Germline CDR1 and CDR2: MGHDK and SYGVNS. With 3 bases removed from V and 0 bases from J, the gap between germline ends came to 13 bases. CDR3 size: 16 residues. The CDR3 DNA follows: TGTGCCAGCAGTGATCCGTCGGCACCAAGCACAGATACGCAGTATTTT. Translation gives CASSDPSAPSTDTQYF.

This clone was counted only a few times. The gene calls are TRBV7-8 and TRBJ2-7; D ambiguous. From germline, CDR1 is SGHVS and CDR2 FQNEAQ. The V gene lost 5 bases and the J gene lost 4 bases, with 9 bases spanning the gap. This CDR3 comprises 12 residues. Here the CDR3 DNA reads TGTGCCAGCAGCACCAGCTGGTACGAGCAGTACTTC. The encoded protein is CASSTSWYEQYF.

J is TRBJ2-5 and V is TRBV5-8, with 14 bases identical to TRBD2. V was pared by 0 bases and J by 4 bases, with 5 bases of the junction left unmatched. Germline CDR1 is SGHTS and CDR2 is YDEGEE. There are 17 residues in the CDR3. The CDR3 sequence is CASSLAYGTSGRETQYF. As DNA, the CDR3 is TGTGCCAGCAGCTTGGCCTACGGGACTAGCGGGAGAGAGACCCAGTACTTC. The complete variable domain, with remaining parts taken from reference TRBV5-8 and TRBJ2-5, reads EAGVTQSPTHLIKTRGQQATLRCSPISGHTSVYWYQQALGLGLQFLLWYDEGEERNRGNFPPRFSGRQFPNYSSELNVNALELEDSALYLCASSLAYGTSGRETQYFGPGTRLLVL.

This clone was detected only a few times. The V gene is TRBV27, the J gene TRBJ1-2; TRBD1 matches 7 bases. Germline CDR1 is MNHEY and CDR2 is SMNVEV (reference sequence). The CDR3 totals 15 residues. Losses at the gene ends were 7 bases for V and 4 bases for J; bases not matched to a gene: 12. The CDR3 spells CASTRDRRNFYGYTF. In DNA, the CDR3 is TGTGCCAGCACCCGGGACAGACGAAATTTCTATGGCTACACCTTC.